This T cell receptor (beta chain) emerged from a study of T cell clonality in common variable immunodeficiency. General study findings and limits: Shared TCRbeta clones were fewer between CVID subjects than controls. What drives increased CVID clonality needs T cell subpopulation sequencing.

Measured with immunoSEQ multiplex PCR; TCRdb has only the in-frame clones, and not every one. The sample contains some 40,000 clones, none of them singletons. The CDR3 length is 13 residues. Germline V gene data show CDR1 as LNHDA and CDR2 as SQIVND (reference sequence). Trimming cost V 3 bases and J 8 bases; bases outside gene matches: 2. Caucasian heritage predominated among both patients and controls. In its sample, this clone was seen many times. Its antigen is as yet unknown. The read stops 3 residues short of the end of the CDR3; the missing end is completed from the germline J gene. The TCR sequence derives from a person aged 18 to 75 in good health. The chain recombines TRBV19 with TRBJ2-4; TRBD2 matches 9 bases. Sample: peripheral blood mononuclear cells. CDR3 DNA, as far as it was read: TGTGCCAGTAGTATGCTAGCGGGGTACATT. It codes for CASSMLAGYI. The whole CDR3 is CASSMLAGYIQYF.